A single sample gave rise to the 8 T cell receptor beta chains below, sequenced in a study of blood T cells in healthy people across ages. Using a J-beta primer mix together with a sample-barcoded 5' primer, a second PCR was run for about 7 to 12 cycles. TCRdb re-derived calls from the 5' RACE reads in MiXCR, one entry per CDR3 protein. This sample has about 800,000 distinct CDR3 sequences, with roughly 25% found just once. These data were likewise used in another study, on T cells of mothers and their children.

The sequenced material came from blood. These receptors all come from a boy aged 5-17 years in good health.

This clonotype was seen a handful of times. This chain uses TRBV6-5 with TRBJ2-1; D not certain. The J call could be wrong; TRBJ2-7 is a better fit for the DNA end. The CDR3 length is 11 residues. Germline V CDR1 and CDR2: MNHEY, SVGAGI. The CDR3 sequence is CATRSAYEQYF. The CDR3 nucleotides are TGTGCCACCCGGTCAGCCTACGAGCAGTACTTC.

This clonotype appeared a few times. The rearrangement joins TRBV20-1 to TRBJ1-1; TRBD1 might be the D (5 bases). The CDR3 is 13 amino acids. V lost 3 bases and J 5 bases, leaving 13 bases between the germline ends. CDR1 and CDR2 (germline): DFQATT, SNEGSKA (reference sequence). In DNA form, the CDR3 reads TGCAGTGCTAGTTCCAGGGTGGGAACTGAAGCTTTCTTT. It is translated as CSASSRVGTEAFF.

The rearrangement uses TRBV3-1 and TRBJ1-6; possible D gene TRBD1, 5 bases. The ends were cut back, 0 bases at V and 8 bases at J, with 14 bases in the middle. CDR3 length equals 16 residues. In germline, CDR1 is LGHDT, CDR2 YNNKEL (reference sequence). The chain's CDR3 is CASSQDQGALDSPLHF. In DNA form, the CDR3 reads TGTGCCAGCAGCCAAGATCAGGGAGCGCTAGATTCACCCCTCCACTTT.

This chain joins TRBV28 and TRBJ2-1; 7 bases line up with TRBD2. The CDR3 sequence is 21 residues long. Trimming cost V 4 bases and J 0 bases; bases outside gene matches: 21. Germline CDR1 MDHEN, CDR2 SYDVKM. CDR3 nucleotide sequence: TGTGCCAGCAGTTCTGGGCCGATGACTAGCTTTTGGGAAAGCTCCTACAATGAGCAGTTCTTC. Residues: CASSSGPMTSFWESSYNEQFF.

The chain combines TRBV4-1 with TRBJ1-5; 8 bases are a match to TRBD1. Per germline, CDR1 MGHRA and CDR2 YSYEKL. Trimming took 0 bases from V and 3 from J; bases not matched to a gene: 4. The CDR3 has 16 residues. In DNA, the CDR3 is TGCGCCAGCAGCCAAGAAGGGACAGGCCACAATCAGCCCCAGCATTTT. Protein sequence: CASSQEGTGHNQPQHF.

J is TRBJ2-2 and V is TRBV7-2, with 7 nucleotides matching TRBD2. V was clipped by 7 bases and J by 4 bases; unmatched bases: 9. The CDR3 contains 15 residues. The germline gives CDR1 SGHTA, CDR2 FQGNSA. DNA for the CDR3: TGTGCCAGCAATGCGGCGGGGGTCGGCACCGGGGAGCTGTTTTTT. Translated: CASNAAGVGTGELFF.

This clonotype was recorded many times. This rearrangement joins TRBV28 to TRBJ1-5; no clear D. The CDR3 runs to 8 residues. Between the trimmed V and J ends, which lost 6 bases and 14 bases, there was a span of 5 bases. The germline V gene encodes CDR1 MDHEN and CDR2 SYDVKM. In DNA, the CDR3 is TGTGCCAGCAGGGAGGAGCATTTT. Amino acid sequence: CASREEHF.

This clonotype has just a few counts. The chain couples TRBV13 to TRBJ2-7; tentatively, D is TRBD2 (6 bases). There are 13 residues in the CDR3. The V gene's germline CDR1 is PRHDT and CDR2 FYEKMQ (reference sequence). V lost 5 bases to trimming and J lost 2 bases, with 10 bases between them. In DNA form, the CDR3 reads TGTGCCAGCAGCCCTAGCGAAGCCTACGAGCAGTACTTC. Its translation: CASSPSEAYEQYF.